This note documents a single TCR beta chain sequence. Its antigen is as yet unknown. CDR1 is GTSNPN, CDR2 SVGIG, per germline (reference sequence). The ends were cut back, 1 base at V and 8 bases at J, with 6 bases in the middle. This CDR3 spans 11 amino acids. Libraries were prepared by immunoSEQ multiplex PCR; TCRdb keeps only in-frame clonotypes and omits some of them. This table holds about 2 million clones, less than 95% found once. These data originate in a study of shared clonotypes between healthy human individuals. Whole-study findings and limits: Naive subsets usually exceeded memory subsets in estimated richness.

Positive CCR7 selection of CD45RO-negative cells yielded the naive CD8 cells, and terminally differentiated effector memory CD45RA+ cells were excluded. The sample was naive CD8+ T cells sorted from blood. The receptor comes from a man between 18 and 29 years old in good health. The genes are TRBV30 and TRBJ2-1; no clear D gene. CDR3 sequence reads: CAWSAIHEQFF. The CDR3 DNA is TGTGCCTGGAGTGCGATCCATGAGCAGTTCTTC.